Sequencing of this T cell receptor beta chain was carried out in a study of T cells after somatic rescue of genetic block. CDR3 length equals 15 residues. Trimming removed 4 bases from V and 4 bases from J; junction bases left unmatched: 5. Germline V gene lookup returns CDR1 SGHVS and CDR2 FQNEAQ. This clone is medium-sized. TCRdb keeps only in-frame clones here, not all; method: immunoSEQ multiplex PCR. The table lists roughly 14,000 clones, 72% of them singletons. Sequenced material: peripheral blood mononuclear cells (PBMCs). The clonotype comes from a boy under 18. The chain carries TRBV7-8 and TRBJ1-5; 9 bases fit TRBD1. The CDR3 loop is CASSSNRGPNQPQHF. CDR3 bases: TGTGCCAGCAGCTCCAACAGGGGGCCTAATCAGCCCCAGCATTTT.